The 11 T cell receptor beta chains presented below share a single source sample, sequenced in a study of T-cell reconstitution after alpha-beta-depleted transplantation in children. Unique molecular identifiers were used in preparing the TCRbeta library. MiXCR was run by TCRdb on the PCR reads, yielding one entry per CDR3 protein. The table records more than 15,000 distinct CDR3 sequences, about 5.3% of them present only once. The sequences come from PBMCs, collected before TCRalphabeta/CD19-depleted stem cell transplant. The receptor source for this set is a boy aged 10-17 years with acute lymphoblastic leukemia, due to receive a stem cell transplant.

This clonotype was detected many times. The chain employs TRBV29-1 and TRBJ2-1; 12 nucleotides align to TRBD2. The germline V gene encodes CDR1 SQVTM and CDR2 ANQGSEA. V lost 6 bases to trimming and J lost 7 bases; unmatched junction nucleotides: 13. The CDR3 has 16 residues. The CDR3 reads CSVRQLAGGLGNEQFF. CDR3 DNA: TGCAGCGTCCGACAACTAGCGGGAGGCCTAGGGAATGAGCAGTTCTTC.

At least ten counts were recorded for this clonotype. The chain uses TRBV2 and TRBJ2-3, with TRBD1 as a possible D gene (6 bases). The CDR3 runs 12 residues. Germline values: CDR1 SNHLY, CDR2 FYNNEI. Trimming took off 6 bases at V and 6 bases at J, with 10 bases between the two ends. Here the CDR3 reads CASRQGRDTQYF. CDR3 coding DNA: TGTGCCAGCAGACAGGGACGGGATACGCAGTATTTT.

The table lists this clonotype with many counts. The rearrangement joins TRBV7-2 to TRBJ2-5; tentative D call: TRBD1 (6 bases). Germline lookup yields CDR1 SGHTA and CDR2 FQGNSA. Trimming left V 8 bases short and J 5 bases short, with 18 bases between. The length of the CDR3 is 14 residues. This chain's CDR3 is CASATGLERETQYF. In DNA, the CDR3 is TGTGCCAGCGCTACAGGGTTGGAGAGGGAGACCCAGTACTTC.

This clonotype was seen ten or more times. For the CDR3, the DNA is TGTGCCAGCAGCCAGGGGCTATATTCCTACAATGAGCAGTTCTTC. Translation gives CASSQGLYSYNEQFF. J is TRBJ2-1 and V is TRBV14; TRBD1 is a possible D gene (5 bases). The CDR3 runs 15 residues. V shed 3 bases and J shed 1 base, with 10 bases lying between them. Germline CDR1 is SGHDN and CDR2 is FVKESK.

This clonotype was picked up many times. The rearrangement links TRBV5-1 to TRBJ2-5; D remains ambiguous. Germline values: CDR1 SGHRS, CDR2 YFSETQ. This CDR3 is built from 11 residues. The ends were cut back, 1 base at V and 5 bases at J, with 3 bases in the middle. Written as DNA, the CDR3 is TGCGCCAGCAGCTTGAAGGAGACCCAGTACTTC. Residues: CASSLKETQYF.

There are many counts of this clonotype. At one boundary the junction diverges from the germline segment, which might be a read error. The chain is built from TRBV4-2 and TRBJ2-6, with 8 positions matching TRBD2. Germline V CDR1 and CDR2: LGHNA, YNFKEQ. The CDR3 runs 21 residues. CDR3 bases: TGTGCCAGCATCCAAGACGGTTTCCCGGGACTAGGACCCTCTGGGGCCAACGTCCTGACTTTC. It codes for CASIQDGFPGLGPSGANVLTF.

This clonotype was counted at least ten times. The chain joins TRBV27 to TRBJ2-7, with 7 bases matching TRBD1. Trimming at V came to 6 bases and at J to 3 bases, leaving 2 bases not matched to a gene. Germline assignment: CDR1 MNHEY and CDR2 SMNVEV (reference sequence). CDR3 length: 12 amino acids. CDR3 region: CASRTGLYEQYF. CDR3 in DNA: TGTGCCAGCAGGACAGGGCTCTACGAGCAGTACTTC.

This clonotype was detected many times. This chain uses TRBV19 with TRBJ1-1; no reliable D call. Germline CDR1 is LNHDA and CDR2 is SQIVND (reference sequence). Trimming stripped 3 bases from V and 8 bases from J, with 13 bases between. The CDR3 contains 13 residues. The CDR3 nucleotides read TGTGCCAGTAGTATTGGGGTTCCAGTGGAAGCTTTCTTT. Its protein is CASSIGVPVEAFF.

This clonotype was seen many times. The chain employs TRBV12-3 or TRBV12-4 and TRBJ2-6; tentative D call: TRBD1 (6 bases). The CDR3 is 18 residues long. V was cut by 3 bases and J by 0 bases, with 15 bases left in between. CDR3 DNA sequence: TGTGCCAGCAGTTTTGCGGGTGGGGGCCGCTCTGGGGCCAACGTCCTGACTTTC. Encoded protein: CASSFAGGGRSGANVLTF.

The chain carries TRBV20-1 and TRBJ2-3, with D maybe TRBD2 (5 bases). CDR1 DFQATT and CDR2 SNEGSKA come from the germline V gene (reference sequence). The ends were cut back, 6 bases at V and 2 bases at J, with 12 bases in the middle. CDR3 length equals 13 residues. This CDR3 is CSAADGITDTQYF. CDR3 DNA sequence: TGCAGTGCCGCGGACGGGATCACAGATACGCAGTATTTT.

This clonotype has a count of ten or more. The chain is built from TRBV7-2 and TRBJ1-1; D not resolved. V gave up 3 bases and J gave up 10 bases, with 12 bases separating them. This CDR3 is built from 12 residues. CDR1 SGHTA and CDR2 FQGNSA come from the germline V gene. The CDR3 region has the DNA TGTGCCAGCAGCTTTTCAGGTACGGGAGCTTTCTTT. Protein: CASSFSGTGAFF.